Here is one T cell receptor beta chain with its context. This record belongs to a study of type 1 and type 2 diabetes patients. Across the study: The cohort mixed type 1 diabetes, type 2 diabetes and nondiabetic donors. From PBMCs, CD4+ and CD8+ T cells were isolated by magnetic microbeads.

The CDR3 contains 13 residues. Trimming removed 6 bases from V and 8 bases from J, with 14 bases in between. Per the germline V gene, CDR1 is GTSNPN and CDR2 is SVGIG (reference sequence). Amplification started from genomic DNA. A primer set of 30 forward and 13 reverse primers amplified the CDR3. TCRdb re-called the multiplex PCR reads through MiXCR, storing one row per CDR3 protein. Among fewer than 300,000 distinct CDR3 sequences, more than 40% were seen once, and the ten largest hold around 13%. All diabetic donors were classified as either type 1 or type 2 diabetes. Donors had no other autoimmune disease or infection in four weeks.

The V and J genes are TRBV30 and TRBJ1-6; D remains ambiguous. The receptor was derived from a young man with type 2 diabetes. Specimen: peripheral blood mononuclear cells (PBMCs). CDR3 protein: CACDTGFYSPLHF. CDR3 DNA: TGTGCCTGCGACACGGGGTTTTATTCACCCCTCCACTTT.